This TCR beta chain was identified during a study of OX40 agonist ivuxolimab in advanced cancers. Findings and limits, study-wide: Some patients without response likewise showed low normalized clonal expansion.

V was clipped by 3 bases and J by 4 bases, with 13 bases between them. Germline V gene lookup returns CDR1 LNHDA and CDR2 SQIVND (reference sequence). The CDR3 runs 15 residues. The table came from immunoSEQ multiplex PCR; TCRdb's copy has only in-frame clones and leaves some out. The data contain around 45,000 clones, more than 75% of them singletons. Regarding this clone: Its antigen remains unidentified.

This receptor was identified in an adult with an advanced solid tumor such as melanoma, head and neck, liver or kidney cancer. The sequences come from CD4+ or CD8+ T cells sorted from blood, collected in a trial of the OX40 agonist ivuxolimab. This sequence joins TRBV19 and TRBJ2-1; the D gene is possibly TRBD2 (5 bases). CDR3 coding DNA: TGTGCCAGTAGTATGGCCAGCGGAGGATACAATGAGCAGTTCTTC. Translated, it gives CASSMASGGYNEQFF.